This TCR beta chain was observed in a study of CD4+ T cells in melanoma. Study-wide findings and caveats: CD8+ T cell, macrophage and B cell function reportedly correlated with neoantigen-specific CD4+ T cells.

Worth noting for this clone: As yet, its antigen is unknown.

The trim removed 3 bases at V and 6 bases at J, leaving 13 bases unmatched. The CDR3 has 18 amino acids. Germline-derived CDR1 and CDR2 are SGHRS and YFSETQ. Some clones are missing from TCRdb's copy, which holds only in-frame ones; the method was immunoSEQ multiplex PCR. Among just under 10,000 clones listed, about 78% were seen once. The TCR comes from a human donor with melanoma. V gene TRBV5-1 combines with J gene TRBJ2-2, with 11 bases that match TRBD2. Input material: tumor tissue. The CDR3 bases are TGCGCCAGCAGCTCCACGATGCTAGCGGGGGGACGTTCCGGGGAGCTGTTTTTT. It translates to CASSSTMLAGGRSGELFF.